The 29 T cell receptor beta chains presented below share a single source sample, sequenced in a study of lung T cells in sarcoidosis with Löfgren's syndrome. Each CDR3 protein is one row after TCRdb ran MiXCR on the reads. The sample shows 8,500 to 9,500 distinct CDR3 sequences, 20% to 25% of them seen only once. Input material: CD4+ T cells from bronchoalveolar lavage fluid. The receptors were gathered from a human donor with sarcoidosis (Löfgren's syndrome or another form), or a control subject (not recorded which).

This clonotype was seen more than once but under ten times. The rearrangement links TRBV10-3 to TRBJ2-3; 13 bases match TRBD2. After removal of 10 bases from V and 0 bases from J, the junction contained 10 bases not matched to a gene. CDR1 ENHRY and CDR2 SYGVKD come from the germline V gene. CDR3 length: 17 residues. The CDR3 here is CASNQGLAGASTDTQYF. In DNA form, the CDR3 reads TGTGCCAGCAACCAAGGACTAGCGGGGGCCAGCACAGATACGCAGTATTTT.

This clonotype was found many times. This chain uses TRBV28 with TRBJ2-7; perhaps TRBD2 as D (6 bases). There are 12 residues in the CDR3. Germline values: CDR1 MDHEN, CDR2 SYDVKM. V lost 5 bases, J lost 3 bases, and 8 bases lay in between. This CDR3 is CASSAGSYEQYF. The CDR3, as DNA: TGTGCCAGCAGTGCCGGGAGCTACGAGCAGTACTTC.

This clonotype was picked up a small number of times. The genes are TRBV15 and TRBJ1-5, with 9 positions matching TRBD1. Germline trimming cut 0 bases from V and 5 bases from J; bases unmatched to any gene: 2. CDR1 and CDR2 (germline): LNHNV, YYDKDF (reference sequence). There are 15 residues in the CDR3. CDR3 sequence (DNA): TGTGCCACCAGCAGAGATACAGGGGGCTATCAGCCCCAGCATTTT. Amino acids: CATSRDTGGYQPQHF.

Many counts were recorded for this clonotype. The V call is TRBV20-1, the J call TRBJ2-1, with D possibly being TRBD1 (7 bases). The CDR3 sequence is 14 residues long. CDR1 and CDR2 (germline): DFQATT, SNEGSKA (reference sequence). V shed 1 base and J shed 5 bases, with 12 bases lying between them. In DNA, the CDR3 is TGCAGTGCTAGAGGACAGGGAGGAAACAATGAGCAGTTCTTC. It yields the protein CSARGQGGNNEQFF.

This clonotype showed up many times. The genes are TRBV18 and TRBJ2-3; 8 nucleotides match TRBD2. The CDR3 has 15 residues. V lost 4 bases, J lost 1 base, and 4 bases stayed unmatched. Germline CDR1 is KGHSH and CDR2 is LQKENI. The CDR3 here is CASSRTSIGTDTQYF. In DNA form, the CDR3 reads TGTGCCAGCTCACGGACTAGCATAGGCACAGATACGCAGTATTTT.

Only one count was recorded for this clonotype. This clone may be a read error of a much larger clone one base away. The CDR3 sequence is CASSDPGGENYGYTF. CDR3 DNA: TGTGCCAGCAGTGACCCAGGGGGCGAGAACTATGGCTACACCTTC. This chain joins TRBV2 and TRBJ1-2, with TRBD1 matching 8 bases. The CDR3 sequence is 15 residues long. The V gene's germline CDR1 is SNHLY and CDR2 FYNNEI. The junction had 5 bases not matched to a gene; V was cut back by 3 bases and J by 2 bases.

The CDR3 DNA is TGTGCCAGCAGCGTCCGGACAGCTTCCTTTGGGGCTTTCTTT. This encodes CASSVRTASFGAFF. The chain couples TRBV7-2 to TRBJ1-1; possibly TRBD1 for D (6 bases). The CDR3 has 14 amino acids. Per germline, CDR1 SGHTA and CDR2 FQGNSA. V was trimmed by 5 bases and J by 11 bases, leaving 21 bases between them. Combining the CDR3 with reference TRBV7-2 and TRBJ1-1 gives the whole variable domain GAGVSQSPSNKVTEKGKDVELRCDPISGHTALYWYRQSLGQGLEFLIYFQGNSAPDKSGLPSDRFSAERTGGSVSTLTIQRTQQEDSAVYLCASSVRTASFGAFFGQGTRLTVV.

This clonotype is judged medium-sized. The chain combines TRBV27 with TRBJ2-1; 8 bases align to TRBD1. The CDR3 runs 14 residues. Germline V gene lookup returns CDR1 MNHEY and CDR2 SMNVEV (reference sequence). V lost 4 bases, J lost 5 bases, and 4 bases stayed unmatched. CDR3 in amino acids: CASSYGQGNNEQFF. In DNA form, the CDR3 reads TGTGCCAGCAGTTATGGACAGGGCAACAATGAGCAGTTCTTC.

The V call is TRBV7-9, the J call TRBJ1-1; TRBD1 matches 7 bases. Germline V CDR1 and CDR2: SEHNR, FQNEAQ (reference sequence). CDR3 size: 12 residues. V was pared by 7 bases and J by 5 bases, with 4 bases of the junction left unmatched. CDR3: CASIHRGTEAFF. The CDR3 bases are TGTGCCAGCATCCACAGGGGAACTGAAGCTTTCTTT.

This clonotype appeared many times. This chain joins TRBV20-1 and TRBJ1-5, with D uncertain. The CDR3 is made up of 13 amino acids. The germline gives CDR1 DFQATT, CDR2 SNEGSKA (reference sequence). CDR3 residues: CSITAASNQPQHF. CDR3 DNA sequence: TGCAGCATTACGGCCGCTAGCAATCAGCCCCAGCATTTT.

By proportion, this clonotype is large (0.1 to 1%). The chain is built from TRBV7-2 and TRBJ2-7, with a tentative D call TRBD2 (6 bases). Germline V CDR1 and CDR2: SGHTA, FQGNSA. V lost 5 bases to trimming and J lost 2 bases, with 13 bases between them. This CDR3 has 14 amino acids. CDR3 DNA: TGTGCCAGCAGCCACCGGACGGGAGCCTACGAGCAGTACTTC. Protein: CASSHRTGAYEQYF.

Regarding this clonotype: With a much larger clone just one base away, this may be a read error. The gene calls are TRBV3-1 and TRBJ2-5; 7 bases align to TRBD1. The CDR3 extends over 12 amino acids. Germline CDR1 and CDR2: LGHDT and YNNKEL (reference sequence). Written as DNA, the CDR3 is TGTGTCAGCAGCGCAGGGGGAGAGACCCAGTACTTC. Translated: CVSSAGGETQYF.

Judged by abundance, this clonotype is large. This chain links TRBV20-1 with TRBJ2-1; no clear D. This CDR3 region has 11 residues. Trimming stripped 3 bases from V and 6 bases from J, with 6 bases between. Germline V gene lookup returns CDR1 DFQATT and CDR2 SNEGSKA (reference sequence). CDR3 loop: CSASFRNEQFF. CDR3 sequence (DNA): TGCAGTGCTAGTTTCCGCAATGAGCAGTTCTTC.

The rearrangement joins TRBV20-1 to TRBJ2-7; TRBD2 is a possible D gene (5 bases). Trimming removed 7 bases at V and 3 bases at J, with 22 bases between. The length of the CDR3 is 15 residues. The V gene's germline CDR1 is DFQATT and CDR2 SNEGSKA (reference sequence). CDR3 region: CSVSPPSGADYEQYF. CDR3 nucleotides: TGCAGTGTTAGCCCTCCCAGCGGAGCCGACTACGAGCAGTACTTC.

This clonotype has ten or more counts. The chain carries TRBV2 and TRBJ1-3, with D possibly being TRBD1 (6 bases). Germline V gene lookup returns CDR1 SNHLY and CDR2 FYNNEI. Trimming pared 6 bases from V and 4 bases from J, leaving 10 bases between. The CDR3 has 13 amino acids. The CDR3 region is CASRIGQGNTIYF. DNA for the CDR3: TGTGCCAGCAGGATAGGACAGGGAAACACCATATATTTT.

This chain joins TRBV14 and TRBJ1-2; TRBD1 agrees at 8 bases. V lost 1 base and J lost 10; bases outside the gene matches: 11. This CDR3 has 15 amino acids. The germline V gene has CDR1 SGHDN and CDR2 FVKESK. The DNA of the CDR3 is TGTGCCAGCAGCCAAGCCTCGGACAGGGTGATTAACTACACCTTC. It translates to CASSQASDRVINYTF.

This clonotype was recorded a few times. This may come from a read error, since a much larger clone is one base off. The chain couples TRBV27 to TRBJ1-4; D gene uncertain. CDR3 size: 12 residues. The V gene's germline CDR1 is MNHEY and CDR2 SMNVEV (reference sequence). The CDR3, as DNA: TGTGCCAGCAGGCGTTTCAATGAAGAACTGTTTTTT. This encodes CASRRFNEELFF.

This clonotype is labeled as medium-sized. J is TRBJ1-5 and V is TRBV12-5; D is perhaps TRBD1 (5 bases). Per the germline V gene, CDR1 is LGHNT and CDR2 is FRNRAP. The germline V and J ends were trimmed by 7 bases and 7 bases, with 14 bases remaining between them. The CDR3 extends over 13 amino acids. This CDR3 reads CASDPDSLQPQHF. In DNA form, the CDR3 reads TGTGCTAGTGACCCAGACAGCCTCCAGCCCCAGCATTTT.

This clonotype appeared once. The rearrangement joins TRBV7-6 to TRBJ2-5; D is unclear. Germline V gene lookup returns CDR1 SGHVS and CDR2 FNYEAQ. The CDR3 contains 13 residues. V was shortened by 1 base and J by 8 bases, with 11 bases between the two germline ends. The CDR3 sequence is CASSLELRDTQYF. CDR3 nucleotides: TGTGCCAGCAGCTTAGAATTAAGGGATACCCAGTACTTC.

This clonotype was counted a few times. A clone one base away is much larger, so this may be a read error. The CDR3 end shows no conserved phenylalanine or tryptophan, and so a read error is likely. The chain has TRBV2 and TRBJ1-2; the match to TRBD1 covers 8 bases. The CDR3 runs to 12 residues. Germline CDR1 SNHLY, CDR2 FYNNEI. V dropped 8 bases and J dropped 7; count of bases not matched to a gene: 6. The CDR3 sequence: CASAGTGLGYTL. CDR3 coding DNA: TGTGCCAGCGCCGGGACAGGTCTTGGCTACACCCTC.

As concerns this clonotype: Given a much more abundant clone one base away, this may be a read error. This chain links TRBV2 with TRBJ2-1; the D gene is possibly TRBD2 (6 bases). This CDR3 contains 15 residues. Looked up from germline, CDR1 is SNHLY and CDR2 is FYNNEI. The CDR3 here is CASKRGGVEDNERFF. The CDR3 DNA is TGTGCCAGCAAACGAGGCGGGGTAGAGGACAATGAGCGGTTCTTC.

For this clonotype: A much larger clone lies a single base off, so this may be a read error. The rearrangement joins TRBV6-6 to TRBJ1-1; possibly TRBD1 for D (6 bases). The length of the CDR3 is 14 residues. Germline V lookup: CDR1 MNHNY, CDR2 SVGAGI (reference sequence). The CDR3 sequence is CVSSEERGTGEAFF. CDR3 DNA sequence: TGTGTCAGCAGTGAAGAAAGGGGGACGGGAGAAGCTTTCTTT.

This clonotype was recorded many times. The rearrangement joins TRBV3-1 to TRBJ2-3; 10 nucleotides match TRBD2. Germline CDR1 and CDR2: LGHDT and YNNKEL (reference sequence). The CDR3 totals 14 residues. Trimming at V came to 5 bases and at J to 5 bases, leaving 4 bases not matched to a gene. The CDR3 loop is CASSTSGAGDTQYF. Here the CDR3 DNA reads TGTGCCAGCAGCACTAGCGGGGCCGGAGATACGCAGTATTTT.

This clonotype was observed a handful of times. The chain links TRBV5-1 to TRBJ2-4; TRBD1 agrees at 7 bases. Looked up from germline, CDR1 is SGHRS and CDR2 is YFSETQ. CDR3 length equals 14 residues. The ends lost 2 bases at V and 5 bases at J; junction bases unmatched: 4. CDR3 region: CASSLYQGENIQYF. The CDR3 DNA reads TGCGCCAGCAGCTTATACCAGGGGGAAAACATTCAGTACTTC.

The rearrangement links TRBV29-1 to TRBJ2-5; D uncertain. The V end lost 6 bases, the J end lost 1 base, and 9 bases lay between the germline ends. CDR1 and CDR2 (germline): SQVTM, ANQGSEA. This CDR3 comprises 12 residues. In DNA form, the CDR3 reads TGCAGCGTCCAGGTATTCCAAGAGACCCAGTACTTC. Protein: CSVQVFQETQYF.

This chain connects TRBV30 to TRBJ1-5; 9 nucleotides line up with TRBD1. Looked up from germline, CDR1 is GTSNPN and CDR2 is SVGIG (reference sequence). The CDR3 contains 17 residues. J gave up 1 base and V 4 bases, and 11 bases lay outside the gene matches. CDR3 sequence: CAWTAPGTGRSNQPQHF. CDR3 DNA: TGTGCCTGGACTGCACCCGGGACAGGGAGGAGCAATCAGCCCCAGCATTTT.

In the case of this clonotype: One base away lies a much larger clone, so this may be a sequencing read error. The chain uses TRBV2 and TRBJ1-4; D is possibly TRBD1 (5 bases). The ends were cut back, 8 bases at V and 0 bases at J, with 10 bases in the middle. The CDR3 runs 14 residues. The germline CDR1 and CDR2 sequences are SNHLY and FYNNEI. CDR3 in DNA: TGTGCCAGCGGACGGACATCAACTAATGAAAAACTGTTTTTT. Amino acid sequence: CASGRTSTNEKLFF.

This clonotype was detected many times. The genes are TRBV5-4 and TRBJ2-1; possibly TRBD1 for D (6 bases). This CDR3 region has 16 residues. Germline-derived CDR1 and CDR2 are SGHNT and YYREEE (reference sequence). V lost 0 bases and J 1 base, leaving 11 bases between the germline ends. CDR3 region: CASSLEGVSSYNEQFF. The CDR3 DNA sequence: TGTGCCAGCAGCTTGGAGGGGGTCTCTTCCTACAATGAGCAGTTCTTC. The entire variable domain, with the rest obtained from reference TRBV5-4 and TRBJ2-1, is as follows: ETGVTQSPTHLIKTRGQQVTLRCSSQSGHNTVSWYQQALGQGPQFIFQYYREEENGRGNFPPRFSGLQFPNYSSELNVNALELDDSALYLCASSLEGVSSYNEQFFGPGTRLTVL.

Regarding this clonotype: Because the CDR3 is missing its conserved closing phenylalanine or tryptophan, this is likely a read error. This chain links TRBV20-1 with TRBJ1-4; D is ambiguous. The germline V gene encodes CDR1 DFQATT and CDR2 SNEGSKA (reference sequence). This CDR3 has 13 residues. V lost 5 bases, J lost 8 bases, and 15 bases lay in between. CDR3 coding DNA: TGCAGTGCTCCGCGATTTGGAGAGGAAAAACTGTTTCTT. Translation: CSAPRFGEEKLFL.